One sample yielded the 27 T cell receptor beta chains listed below, sequenced in a study of CD8 T cells in ankylosing spondylitis. TCRdb reprocessed the 5' RACE reads with MiXCR, giving one entry per CDR3 protein. In the table there are approximately 260,000 distinct CDR3 sequences, about a sixth of which are singletons. The material sequenced was blood, either unsorted or a sorted T cell fraction (not recorded which). The receptors shown here come from a male donor with ankylosing spondylitis or in good health (not recorded which).

This clonotype was seen only a few times. J is TRBJ2-1 and V is TRBV7-3, with 14 bases lining up with TRBD2. The CDR3 totals 16 residues. Germline CDR1 is SGHTA and CDR2 is FQGTGA. V shed 5 bases and J 8 bases; nucleotides not matched to a gene: 8. Here the CDR3 DNA reads TGTGCCAGCAGCCCTGGACTAGCGGGAGGTCTAGATGAGCAGTTCTTC. This codes for CASSPGLAGGLDEQFF.

This clonotype was detected many times. The V call is TRBV12-3 or TRBV12-4, the J call TRBJ1-1, with D possibly being TRBD1 (6 bases). The CDR3 extends over 16 amino acids. V lost 3 bases to trimming and J lost 2 bases, with 16 bases between them. The CDR3 nucleotides are TGTGCCAGCAGTTTCGCGCATTTCGGGACAAACACTGAAGCTTTCTTT. It is translated as CASSFAHFGTNTEAFF.

This clonotype was seen more than once but under ten times. This chain connects TRBV2 to TRBJ2-5, with D perhaps matching TRBD1 or TRBD2 (5 bases each). Trimming left V 9 bases short and J 0 bases short, with 14 bases between. This CDR3 contains 14 residues. Germline V CDR1 and CDR2: SNHLY, FYNNEI. CDR3 amino acids: CASSPGPNQETQYF. The DNA of the CDR3 is TGTGCCAGTAGTCCGGGACCCAACCAAGAGACCCAGTACTTC.

The chain combines TRBV20-1 with TRBJ2-1; TRBD2 is a possible D gene (5 bases). V shed 7 bases and J shed 1 base, with 11 bases lying between them. The CDR3 spans 13 residues. CDR1 is DFQATT and CDR2 is SNEGSKA in the germline V gene (reference sequence). DNA of the CDR3: TGCAGTGATGGTAGCGTGTCCTACAATGAGCAGTTCTTC. It encodes CSDGSVSYNEQFF.

V gene TRBV27 combines with J gene TRBJ2-7; no clear D gene. This CDR3 contains 15 residues. V was trimmed by 3 bases and J by 0 bases, leaving 12 bases between them. Per germline, CDR1 MNHEY and CDR2 SMNVEV (reference sequence). This CDR3 is CASSLGRSSSYEQYF. CDR3 bases: TGTGCCAGCAGTTTGGGCAGGTCGAGCTCCTACGAGCAGTACTTC.

This clonotype was picked up a small number of times. This chain uses TRBV4-3 with TRBJ1-2; 8 positions match TRBD1. The V gene's germline CDR1 is LGHNA and CDR2 YSLEER. The CDR3 loop spans 15 amino acids. Trimming at V came to 5 bases and at J to 2 bases, leaving 7 bases not matched to a gene. The CDR3 loop is CASSITRTGNYGYTF. Here the CDR3 DNA reads TGCGCCAGCAGCATCACCCGGACAGGGAACTATGGCTACACCTTC.

Notes on this clonotype: A read error may explain this, as a much larger clone is one base away. DNA of the CDR3: TGCGCCAGCAGCCAAGACAGGGACAATGAGCAGTTCTTC. Protein sequence: CASSQDRDNEQFF. This chain connects TRBV4-3 to TRBJ2-1; TRBD1 might be the D (5 bases). V shed 0 bases and J shed 5 bases, with 5 bases lying between them. The V gene's germline CDR1 is LGHNA and CDR2 YSLEER. CDR3 length equals 13 residues.

This clonotype has a count of ten or more. This chain joins TRBV29-1 and TRBJ1-2; 8 bases match TRBD1. This CDR3 is built from 13 residues. V gave up 7 bases and J gave up 2 bases; unmatched junction bases: 6. The germline V gene has CDR1 SQVTM and CDR2 ANQGSEA. CDR3 nucleotides: TGCAGCGCTCAGACAGGGGAAAACTATGGCTACACCTTC. Its translation is CSAQTGENYGYTF.

This clonotype was picked up a small number of times. The genes are TRBV4-2 and TRBJ2-7, with a tentative D call TRBD1 (6 bases). Trimming cost V 1 base and J 1 base, with 8 bases left between them. The germline gives CDR1 LGHNA, CDR2 YNFKEQ. This CDR3 has 14 residues. In DNA, the CDR3 is TGTGCCAGCAGCCAAGCGGGACAATCCTACGAGCAGTACTTC. Its translation is CASSQAGQSYEQYF.

This clonotype was seen at least ten times. This sequence joins TRBV29-1 and TRBJ1-1; no definite D call. V gave up 2 bases and J gave up 1 base, with 8 bases separating them. The length of the CDR3 is 13 residues. Germline V gives CDR1 SQVTM, CDR2 ANQGSEA. The chain's CDR3 is CSVESAANTEAFF. As DNA, the CDR3 is TGCAGCGTTGAATCGGCCGCGAACACTGAAGCTTTCTTT.

The chain carries TRBV29-1 and TRBJ2-1; 9 nucleotides match TRBD1. V trimming: 5 bases; J trimming: 2 bases; junction bases outside the gene matches: 4. The CDR3 loop spans 14 amino acids. Germline V lookup: CDR1 SQVTM, CDR2 ANQGSEA. DNA for the CDR3: TGCAGCGTTCCCGGGACAGGGACCTACAATGAGCAGTTCTTC. Its translation: CSVPGTGTYNEQFF.

The chain employs TRBV4-2 and TRBJ2-2; TRBD2 is a possible D gene (6 bases). V shed 1 base and J shed 6 bases, with 21 bases lying between them. Germline V gene lookup returns CDR1 LGHNA and CDR2 YNFKEQ. The CDR3 extends over 18 amino acids. The CDR3 DNA follows: TGTGCCAGCAGCCAAGGGGTCTTGGGACTTTCGCTTGCCGGGGAGCTGTTTTTT. Translation gives CASSQGVLGLSLAGELFF.

This clonotype was counted at least ten times. The chain recombines TRBV6-5 with TRBJ2-1, with D perhaps matching TRBD2 (5 bases). The CDR3 spans 12 residues. Trimming left V 3 bases short and J 8 bases short, with 8 bases between. The V gene's germline CDR1 is MNHEY and CDR2 SVGAGI. CDR3 amino acids: CASSYREDEQFF. DNA of the CDR3: TGTGCCAGCAGTTATCGGGAAGATGAGCAGTTCTTC.

The sample holds many counts of this clonotype. The chain uses TRBV3-1 and TRBJ2-7; D gene uncertain. CDR1 is LGHDT, CDR2 YNNKEL, per germline (reference sequence). The CDR3 is 13 residues long. V was cut by 0 bases and J by 5 bases, with 8 bases left in between. The CDR3 is CASSQDSSHEQYF. The CDR3 DNA reads as TGTGCCAGCAGCCAAGACTCCTCACACGAGCAGTACTTC.

This clonotype has only a few counts. The genes are TRBV10-3 and TRBJ2-5, with TRBD2 matching over 7 bases. Germline V gene sequence: CDR1 ENHRY, CDR2 SYGVKD. This CDR3 region has 14 residues. Trimming cost V 6 bases and J 4 bases; bases outside gene matches: 8. The CDR3 is CAISGGSKGETQYF. CDR3 coding DNA: TGTGCCATCAGCGGCGGGAGCAAGGGAGAGACCCAGTACTTC.

This clonotype has just one count. The chain links TRBV4-3 to TRBJ2-7, with 8 positions matching TRBD1. The ends lost 3 bases at V and 5 bases at J; junction bases unmatched: 3. The germline CDR1 and CDR2 sequences are LGHNA and YSLEER. This CDR3 is 13 amino acids long. CDR3 sequence: CASSQRTGHEQYF. CDR3 in DNA: TGCGCCAGCAGCCAGAGGACAGGGCACGAGCAGTACTTC.

Note on this clonotype: Since a much larger clone is just one base distant, this may be a read error. The rearrangement links TRBV7-9 to TRBJ2-5; 9 nucleotides agree with TRBD2. Germline assignment: CDR1 SEHNR and CDR2 FQNEAQ (reference sequence). This CDR3 is built from 14 residues. DNA for the CDR3: TGTGCCAGCAGGAGTGGGACTAGCAAAGAGAGCCAGTACTTC. Its translation is CASRSGTSKESQYF. The variable domain in full, completed from reference TRBV7-9 and TRBJ2-5, reads DTGVSQNPRHKITKRGQNVTFRCDPISEHNRLYWYRQTLGQGPEFLTYFQNEAQLEKSRLLSDRFSAERPKGSFSTLEIQRTEQGDSAMYLCASRSGTSKESQYFGPGTRLLVL.

This clonotype was counted a few times. Here the CDR3 reads CASSEEQTGRLSYNEQFF. The CDR3 nucleotides read TGTGCCAGCAGTGAAGAACAAACCGGGAGACTATCCTACAATGAGCAGTTCTTC. V usage is TRBV25-1 and J usage is TRBJ2-1; TRBD2 is a possible D gene (6 bases). V dropped 2 bases and J dropped 1 base, with 18 bases sitting between them. The CDR3 has 18 residues. The germline CDR1 and CDR2 sequences are MGHDK and SYGVNS.

This clonotype showed up many times. V gene TRBV5-1 combines with J gene TRBJ2-1; maybe TRBD2 (6 bases). Trimming removed 0 bases at V and 10 bases at J, with 23 bases between. From germline, CDR1 is SGHRS and CDR2 YFSETQ. This CDR3 contains 17 residues. The CDR3 protein is CASSLASGAGPFLEQFF. The CDR3 DNA is TGCGCCAGCAGCTTGGCCAGTGGAGCGGGCCCATTCTTAGAGCAGTTCTTC.

This clonotype was seen only a few times. V gene TRBV7-2 combines with J gene TRBJ2-3, with D perhaps TRBD2 (6 bases). Germline V CDR1 and CDR2: SGHTA, FQGNSA. V gave up 2 bases and J gave up 5 bases, with 11 bases separating them. This CDR3 has 14 amino acids. CDR3 nucleotide sequence: TGTGCCAGCAGCTTAATATCGGGGGTAGATACGCAGTATTTT. It encodes CASSLISGVDTQYF.

The chain joins TRBV7-6 to TRBJ2-1; 11 nucleotides match TRBD2. The CDR3 loop spans 15 amino acids. The V gene end was trimmed by 4 bases and the J gene end by 5 bases; junction bases not matched to a gene: 4. Germline V gene sequence: CDR1 SGHVS, CDR2 FNYEAQ. CDR3: CASSSLAGVHNEQFF. The CDR3 coding sequence is TGTGCCAGCAGCTCACTAGCGGGAGTCCACAATGAGCAGTTCTTC.

This chain connects TRBV19 to TRBJ2-5; 9 nucleotides line up with TRBD1. This CDR3 comprises 15 residues. The V segment lost 5 bases and the J segment 5 bases; nucleotides outside the gene matches: 9. CDR1 is LNHDA and CDR2 is SQIVND in the germline V gene (reference sequence). Here the CDR3 DNA reads TGTGCCAGTAGTCCCGGACAGGGGATAGTGGAGACCCAGTACTTC. It translates to CASSPGQGIVETQYF.

J is TRBJ2-7 and V is TRBV4-2, with D hard to call. Trimming removed 0 bases at V and 4 bases at J, with 16 bases between. The length of the CDR3 is 16 residues. Germline V gives CDR1 LGHNA, CDR2 YNFKEQ. CDR3 region: CASSQEGQFAVYEQYF. The CDR3 region has the DNA TGTGCCAGCAGCCAAGAGGGCCAGTTCGCGGTTTACGAGCAGTACTTC.

This clonotype has a handful of counts. This chain connects TRBV6-2 or TRBV6-3 to TRBJ1-5; no firm D call. Trimming took off 4 bases at V and 0 bases at J, with 10 bases between the two ends. The CDR3 is made up of 15 amino acids. Germline V gives CDR1 MNHEY, CDR2 SVGEGT. The CDR3 spells CASSFSGYSNQPQHF. CDR3 in DNA: TGTGCCAGCAGTTTTTCGGGGTATAGCAATCAGCCCCAGCATTTT.

The CDR3 DNA follows: TGTGCTAGTGCCGCCGGGACAGAAGCCTACGAGCAGTACTTC. This codes for CASAAGTEAYEQYF. The V gene is TRBV12-5, the J gene TRBJ2-7; 7 nucleotides agree with TRBD1. Germline trimming cut 7 bases from V and 2 bases from J; bases unmatched to any gene: 8. From germline, CDR1 is LGHNT and CDR2 FRNRAP. The CDR3 is 14 residues long.

The gene calls are TRBV12-3 or TRBV12-4 and TRBJ1-3; D not certain. The CDR3 extends over 13 amino acids. The V gene lost 6 bases and the J gene lost 0 bases, with 6 bases spanning the gap. CDR3 residues: CASSSSSGNTIYF. The CDR3 region has the DNA TGTGCCAGCAGCTCCAGCTCTGGAAACACCATATATTTT.

This clonotype has a handful of counts. This chain's CDR3 is CASSQVGDSEAFF. The CDR3 DNA reads TGTGCCAGCAGCCAAGTGGGGGACAGTGAAGCTTTCTTT. The chain joins TRBV3-1 to TRBJ1-1, with 7 bases matching TRBD1. Germline CDR1 LGHDT, CDR2 YNNKEL (reference sequence). V trimming: 1 base; J trimming: 7 bases; junction bases outside the gene matches: 3. CDR3 size: 13 residues.